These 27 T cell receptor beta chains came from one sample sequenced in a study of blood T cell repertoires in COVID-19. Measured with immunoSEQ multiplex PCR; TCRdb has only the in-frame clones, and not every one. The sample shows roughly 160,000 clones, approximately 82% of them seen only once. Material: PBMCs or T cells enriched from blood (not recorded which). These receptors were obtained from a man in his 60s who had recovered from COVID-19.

CDR3 nucleotide sequence: TGTGCCAGCAGTACAGGGTTTTCGGTCAGGACTGAAGCTTTCTTT. Protein sequence: CASSTGFSVRTEAFF. The rearrangement uses TRBV6-5 and TRBJ1-1, with a tentative D call TRBD1 (6 bases). The CDR3 has 15 amino acids. The germline V gene encodes CDR1 MNHEY and CDR2 SVGAGI. The V end lost 5 bases, the J end lost 5 bases, and 18 bases lay between the germline ends.

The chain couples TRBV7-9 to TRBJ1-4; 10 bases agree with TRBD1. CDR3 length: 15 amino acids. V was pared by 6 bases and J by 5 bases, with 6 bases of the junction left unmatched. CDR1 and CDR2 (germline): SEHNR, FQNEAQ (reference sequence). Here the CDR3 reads CASSSGDRGNEKLFF. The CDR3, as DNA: TGTGCCAGCAGTTCGGGGGACAGGGGCAATGAAAAACTGTTTTTT.

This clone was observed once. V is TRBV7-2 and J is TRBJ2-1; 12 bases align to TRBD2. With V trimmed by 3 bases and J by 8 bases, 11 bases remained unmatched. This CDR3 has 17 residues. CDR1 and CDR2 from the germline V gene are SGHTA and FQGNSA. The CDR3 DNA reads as TGTGCCAGCAGCTTCGTGTCTAGCGGGAGGGCCATGGATGAGCAGTTCTTC. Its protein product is CASSFVSSGRAMDEQFF.

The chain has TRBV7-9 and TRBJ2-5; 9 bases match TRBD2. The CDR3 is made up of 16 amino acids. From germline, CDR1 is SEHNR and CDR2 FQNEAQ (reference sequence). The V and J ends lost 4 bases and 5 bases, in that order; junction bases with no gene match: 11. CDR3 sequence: CASSSLAGEYVETQYF. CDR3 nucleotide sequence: TGTGCCAGCAGCTCTTTAGCGGGAGAATATGTGGAGACCCAGTACTTC.

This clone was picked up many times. CDR3 nucleotides: TGTGCCAGCAGCCCTCTAGCGGGAGGGTCCCATGAGCAGTTCTTC. It translates to CASSPLAGGSHEQFF. This chain connects TRBV9 to TRBJ2-1; TRBD2 aligns across 12 bases. CDR3 length: 15 amino acids. The germline V gene has CDR1 SGDLS and CDR2 YYNGEE. Trimming at V came to 4 bases and at J to 8 bases, leaving 7 bases not matched to a gene.

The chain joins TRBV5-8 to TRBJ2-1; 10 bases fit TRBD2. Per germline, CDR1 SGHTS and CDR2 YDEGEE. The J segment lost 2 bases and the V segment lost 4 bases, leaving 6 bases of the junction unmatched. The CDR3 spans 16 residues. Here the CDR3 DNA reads TGTGCCAGCAGCCGGAATAGCGGGGGGACCTACAATGAGCAGTTCTTC. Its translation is CASSRNSGGTYNEQFF.

DNA for the CDR3: TGTGCCAGCAGCTTAGCGGACAGGTTACTCTACGAGCAGTACTTC. It encodes CASSLADRLLYEQYF. This rearrangement joins TRBV7-9 to TRBJ2-7, with 7 bases matching TRBD1. Germline lookup yields CDR1 SEHNR and CDR2 FQNEAQ (reference sequence). J was trimmed by 3 bases and V by 0 bases; bases with no gene match: 5. The length of the CDR3 is 15 residues.

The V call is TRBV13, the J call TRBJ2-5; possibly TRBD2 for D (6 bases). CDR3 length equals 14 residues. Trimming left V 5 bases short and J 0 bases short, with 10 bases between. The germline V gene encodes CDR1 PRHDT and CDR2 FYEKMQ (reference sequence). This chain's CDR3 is CASSHRDYQETQYF. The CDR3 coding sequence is TGTGCCAGCAGCCACCGGGACTACCAAGAGACCCAGTACTTC.

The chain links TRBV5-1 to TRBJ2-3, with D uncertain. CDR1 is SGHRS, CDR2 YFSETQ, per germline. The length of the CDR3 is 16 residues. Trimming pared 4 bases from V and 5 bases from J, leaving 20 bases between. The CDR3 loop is CASSLPLDPSVDTQYF. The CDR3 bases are TGCGCCAGCAGCCTGCCCCTAGATCCCAGCGTAGATACGCAGTATTTT. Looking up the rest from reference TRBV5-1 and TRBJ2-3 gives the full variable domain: KAGVTQTPRYLIKTRGQQVTLSCSPISGHRSVSWYQQTPGQGLQFLFEYFSETQRNKGNFPGRFSGRQFSNSRSEMNVSTLELGDSALYLCASSLPLDPSVDTQYFGPGTRLTVL.

In DNA, the CDR3 is TGTGCCAGTAGTGGGGGACAGGGATTCTCCTACGAGCAGTACTTC. Translation: CASSGGQGFSYEQYF. The chain is built from TRBV19 and TRBJ2-7; 9 positions match TRBD1. CDR3 length equals 15 residues. V lost 5 bases, J lost 0 bases, and 5 bases stayed unmatched. Germline CDR1 and CDR2: LNHDA and SQIVND (reference sequence). Full variable domain (outside the CDR3, taken from reference TRBV19 and TRBJ2-7): DGGITQSPKYLFRKEGQNVTLSCEQNLNHDAMYWYRQDPGQGLRLIYYSQIVNDFQKGDIAEGYSVSREKKESFPLTVTSAQKNPTAFYLCASSGGQGFSYEQYFGPGTRLTVT.

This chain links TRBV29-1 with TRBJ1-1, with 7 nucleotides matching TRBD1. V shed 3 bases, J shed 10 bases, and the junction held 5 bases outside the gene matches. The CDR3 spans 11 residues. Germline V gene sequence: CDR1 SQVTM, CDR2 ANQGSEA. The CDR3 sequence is CSVDRGVGAFF. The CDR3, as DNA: TGCAGCGTTGACAGGGGGGTTGGAGCTTTCTTT.

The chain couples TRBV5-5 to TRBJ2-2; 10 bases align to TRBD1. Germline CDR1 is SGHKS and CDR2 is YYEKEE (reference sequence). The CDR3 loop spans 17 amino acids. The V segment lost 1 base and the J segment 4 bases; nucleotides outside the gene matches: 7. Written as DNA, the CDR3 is TGTGCCAGCAGCTTGACCGACAGGGGGCTAGGCACCGGGGAGCTGTTTTTT. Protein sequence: CASSLTDRGLGTGELFF. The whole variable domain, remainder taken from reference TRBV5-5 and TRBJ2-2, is DAGVTQSPTHLIKTRGQQVTLRCSPISGHKSVSWYQQVLGQGPQFIFQYYEKEERGRGNFPDRFSARQFPNYSSELNVNALLLGDSALYLCASSLTDRGLGTGELFFGEGSRLTVL.

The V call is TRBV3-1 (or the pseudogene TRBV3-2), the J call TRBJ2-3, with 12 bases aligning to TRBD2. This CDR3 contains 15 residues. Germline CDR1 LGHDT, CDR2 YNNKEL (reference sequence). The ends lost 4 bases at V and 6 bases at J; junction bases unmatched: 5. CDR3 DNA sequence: TGTGCCAGCAGCCGGACTAGCGGGACAATGGATACGCAGTATTTT. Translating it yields CASSRTSGTMDTQYF.

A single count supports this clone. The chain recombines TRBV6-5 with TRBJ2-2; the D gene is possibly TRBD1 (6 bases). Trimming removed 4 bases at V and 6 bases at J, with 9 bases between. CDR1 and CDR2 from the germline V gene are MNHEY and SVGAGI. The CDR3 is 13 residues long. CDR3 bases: TGTGCCAGCAGTTCCGGACAGCCCGGGGAGCTGTTTTTT. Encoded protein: CASSSGQPGELFF.

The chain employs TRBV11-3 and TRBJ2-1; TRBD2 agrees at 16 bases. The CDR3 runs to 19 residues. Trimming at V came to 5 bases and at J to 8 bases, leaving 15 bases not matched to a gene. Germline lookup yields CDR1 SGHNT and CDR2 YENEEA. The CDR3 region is CASSPGLGLAGGLDHEQFF. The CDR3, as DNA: TGTGCCAGCAGCCCAGGCCTGGGACTAGCGGGGGGGCTGGATCATGAGCAGTTCTTC.

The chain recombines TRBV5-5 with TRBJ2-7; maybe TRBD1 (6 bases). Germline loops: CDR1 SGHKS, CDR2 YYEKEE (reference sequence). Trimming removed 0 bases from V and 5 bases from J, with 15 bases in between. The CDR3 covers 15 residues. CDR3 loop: CASSLAGQNYHEQYF. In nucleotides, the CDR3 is TGTGCCAGCAGCTTGGCCGGACAGAACTACCACGAGCAGTACTTC. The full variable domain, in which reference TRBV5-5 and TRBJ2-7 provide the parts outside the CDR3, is DAGVTQSPTHLIKTRGQQVTLRCSPISGHKSVSWYQQVLGQGPQFIFQYYEKEERGRGNFPDRFSARQFPNYSSELNVNALLLGDSALYLCASSLAGQNYHEQYFGPGTRLTVT.

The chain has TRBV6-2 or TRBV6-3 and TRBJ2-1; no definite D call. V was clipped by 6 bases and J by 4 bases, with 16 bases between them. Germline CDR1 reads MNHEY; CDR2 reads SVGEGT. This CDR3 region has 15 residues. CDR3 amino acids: CASSHGVSHYNEQFF. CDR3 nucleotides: TGTGCCAGCAGCCACGGAGTGTCCCATTACAATGAGCAGTTCTTC.

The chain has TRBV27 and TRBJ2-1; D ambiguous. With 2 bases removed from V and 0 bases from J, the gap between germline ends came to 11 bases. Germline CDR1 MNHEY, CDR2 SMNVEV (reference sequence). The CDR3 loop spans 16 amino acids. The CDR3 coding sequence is TGTGCCAGCAGTTTAGGGCTGCTGAGCTCCTACAATGAGCAGTTCTTC. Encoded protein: CASSLGLLSSYNEQFF.

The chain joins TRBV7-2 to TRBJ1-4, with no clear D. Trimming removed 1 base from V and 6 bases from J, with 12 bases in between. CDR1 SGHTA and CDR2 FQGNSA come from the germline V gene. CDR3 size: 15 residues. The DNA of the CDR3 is TGTGCCAGCAGCTTAGGATCAACTTCGGATGAAAAACTGTTTTTT. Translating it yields CASSLGSTSDEKLFF.

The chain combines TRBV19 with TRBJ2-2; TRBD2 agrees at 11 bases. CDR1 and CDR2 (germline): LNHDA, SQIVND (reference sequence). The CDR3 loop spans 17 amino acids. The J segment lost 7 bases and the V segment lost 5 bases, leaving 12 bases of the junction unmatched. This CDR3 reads CASSGASGGIMVGELFF. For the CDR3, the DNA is TGTGCCAGTAGTGGGGCTAGCGGGGGGATCATGGTCGGGGAGCTGTTTTTT.

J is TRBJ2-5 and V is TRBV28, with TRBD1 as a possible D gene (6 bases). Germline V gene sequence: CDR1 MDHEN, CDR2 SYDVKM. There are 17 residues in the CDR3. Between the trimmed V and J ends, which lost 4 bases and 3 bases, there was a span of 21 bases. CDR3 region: CASSSTPTGSPEETQYF. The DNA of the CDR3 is TGTGCCAGCAGTTCTACCCCCACAGGGTCACCCGAAGAGACCCAGTACTTC.

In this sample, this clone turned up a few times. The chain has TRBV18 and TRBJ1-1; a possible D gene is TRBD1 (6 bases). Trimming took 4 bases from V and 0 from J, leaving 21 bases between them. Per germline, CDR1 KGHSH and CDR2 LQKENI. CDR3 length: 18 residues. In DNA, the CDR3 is TGTGCCAGCTCACAGGGGGTTCAGGGAAGCCATATGAACACTGAAGCTTTCTTT. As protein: CASSQGVQGSHMNTEAFF.

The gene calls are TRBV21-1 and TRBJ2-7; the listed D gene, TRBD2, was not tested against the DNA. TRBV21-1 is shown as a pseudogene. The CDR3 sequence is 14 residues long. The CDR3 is CASSKAGTPYEQYF. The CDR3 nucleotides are TGTGCCAGCAGCAAAGCGGGGACTCCCTACGAGCAGTACTTC.

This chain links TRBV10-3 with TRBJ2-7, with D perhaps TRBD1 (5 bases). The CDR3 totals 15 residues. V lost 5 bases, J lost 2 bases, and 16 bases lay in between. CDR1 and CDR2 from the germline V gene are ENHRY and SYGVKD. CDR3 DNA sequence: TGTGCCATCAGTTCCAAATCTGACAGACCCTACGAGCAGTACTTC. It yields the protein CAISSKSDRPYEQYF.

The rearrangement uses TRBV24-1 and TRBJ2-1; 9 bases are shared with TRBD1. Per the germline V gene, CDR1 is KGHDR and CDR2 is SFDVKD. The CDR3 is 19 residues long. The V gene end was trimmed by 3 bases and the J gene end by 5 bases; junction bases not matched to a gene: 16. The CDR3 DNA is TGTGCCACCAGTGATGCAAGTACACAGGGGGCTCGAAGAAACAATGAGCAGTTCTTC. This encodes CATSDASTQGARRNNEQFF.

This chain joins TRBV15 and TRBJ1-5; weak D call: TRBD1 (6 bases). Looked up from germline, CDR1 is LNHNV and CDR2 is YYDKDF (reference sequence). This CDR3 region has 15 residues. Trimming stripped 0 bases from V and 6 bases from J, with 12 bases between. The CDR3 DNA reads TGTGCCACCAGCAGAGAGGGGGGGGCAGGTCAGCCCCAGCATTTT. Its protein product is CATSREGGAGQPQHF.

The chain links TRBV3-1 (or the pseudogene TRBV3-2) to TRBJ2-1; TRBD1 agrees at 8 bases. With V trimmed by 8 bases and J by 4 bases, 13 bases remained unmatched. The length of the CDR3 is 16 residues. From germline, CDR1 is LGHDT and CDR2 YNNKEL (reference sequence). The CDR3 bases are TGTGCCAGCGGCGAGGTTTCAGGACAGGGATACAATGAGCAGTTCTTC. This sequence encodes CASGEVSGQGYNEQFF.